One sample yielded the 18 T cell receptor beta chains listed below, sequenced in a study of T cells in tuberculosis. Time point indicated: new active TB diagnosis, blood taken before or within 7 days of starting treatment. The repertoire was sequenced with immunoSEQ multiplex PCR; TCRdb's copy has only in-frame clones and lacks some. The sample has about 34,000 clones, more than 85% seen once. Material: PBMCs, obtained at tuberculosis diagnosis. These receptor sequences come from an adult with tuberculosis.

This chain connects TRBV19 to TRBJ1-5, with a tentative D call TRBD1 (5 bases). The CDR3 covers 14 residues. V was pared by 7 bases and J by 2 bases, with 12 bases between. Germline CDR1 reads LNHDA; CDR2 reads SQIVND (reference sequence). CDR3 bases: TGTGCCAGTACCACGGGGGAGCGCAATCAGCCCCAGCATTTT. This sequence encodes CASTTGERNQPQHF. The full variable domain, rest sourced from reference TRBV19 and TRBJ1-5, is DGGITQSPKYLFRKEGQNVTLSCEQNLNHDAMYWYRQDPGQGLRLIYYSQIVNDFQKGDIAEGYSVSREKKESFPLTVTSAQKNPTAFYLCASTTGERNQPQHFGDGTRLSIL.

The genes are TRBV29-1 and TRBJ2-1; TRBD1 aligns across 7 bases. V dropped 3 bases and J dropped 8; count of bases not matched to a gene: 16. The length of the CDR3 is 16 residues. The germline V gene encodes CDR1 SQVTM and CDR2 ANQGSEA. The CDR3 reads CSVEPFSPRGKYEQFF. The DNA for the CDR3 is TGCAGCGTTGAGCCCTTCTCCCCCAGGGGGAAGTATGAGCAGTTCTTC.

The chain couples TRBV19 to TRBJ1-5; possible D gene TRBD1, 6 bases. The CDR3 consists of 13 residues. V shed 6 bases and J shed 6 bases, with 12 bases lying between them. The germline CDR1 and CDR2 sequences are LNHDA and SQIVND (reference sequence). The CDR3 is CASSAGGRQPQHF. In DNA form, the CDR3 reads TGTGCCAGTAGCGCGGGGGGGCGTCAGCCCCAGCATTTT.

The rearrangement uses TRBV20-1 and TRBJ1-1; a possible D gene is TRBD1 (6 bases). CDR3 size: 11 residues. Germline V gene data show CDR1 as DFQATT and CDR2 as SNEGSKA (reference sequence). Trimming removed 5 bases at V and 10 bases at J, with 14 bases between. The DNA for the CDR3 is TGCAGTGCTGGGGGCAGGGCCGGAGCTTTCTTT. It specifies CSAGGRAGAFF.

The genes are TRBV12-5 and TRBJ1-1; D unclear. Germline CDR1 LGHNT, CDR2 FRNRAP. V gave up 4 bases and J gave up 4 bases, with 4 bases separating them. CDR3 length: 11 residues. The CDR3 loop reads CASGYTTEAFF. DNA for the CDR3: TGTGCTAGTGGTTACACCACTGAAGCTTTCTTT.

The CDR3 coding sequence is TGCGCCAGCAGTCTACTAGCGGGGGGGTCAATAGATACGCAGTATTTT. Translated, it gives CASSLLAGGSIDTQYF. The V call is TRBV10-2, the J call TRBJ2-3; 13 bases line up with TRBD2. This CDR3 is 16 amino acids long. Germline loops: CDR1 WSHSY, CDR2 SAAADI. V lost 5 bases and J lost 5; bases outside the gene matches: 7.

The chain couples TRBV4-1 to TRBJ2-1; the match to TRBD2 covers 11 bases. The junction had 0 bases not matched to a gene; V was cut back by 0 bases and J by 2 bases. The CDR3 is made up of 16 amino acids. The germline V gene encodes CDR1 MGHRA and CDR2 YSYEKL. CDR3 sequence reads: CASSQETSGAYNEQFF. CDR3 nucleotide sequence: TGCGCCAGCAGCCAAGAGACTAGCGGGGCCTACAATGAGCAGTTCTTC.

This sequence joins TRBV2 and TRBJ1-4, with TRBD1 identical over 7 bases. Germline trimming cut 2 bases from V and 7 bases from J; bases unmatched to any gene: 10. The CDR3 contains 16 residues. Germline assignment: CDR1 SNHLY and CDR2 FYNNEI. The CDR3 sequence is CASSELRRGLFEKLFF. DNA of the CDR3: TGTGCCAGCAGTGAATTGCGCAGGGGGTTATTTGAAAAACTGTTTTTT.

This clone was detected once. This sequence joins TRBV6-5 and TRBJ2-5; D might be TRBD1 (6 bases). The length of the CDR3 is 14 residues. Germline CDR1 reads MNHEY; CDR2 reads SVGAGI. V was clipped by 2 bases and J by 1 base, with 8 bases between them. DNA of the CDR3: TGTGCCAGCAGTTACGGGGGCGTCCAAGAGACCCAGTACTTC. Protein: CASSYGGVQETQYF.

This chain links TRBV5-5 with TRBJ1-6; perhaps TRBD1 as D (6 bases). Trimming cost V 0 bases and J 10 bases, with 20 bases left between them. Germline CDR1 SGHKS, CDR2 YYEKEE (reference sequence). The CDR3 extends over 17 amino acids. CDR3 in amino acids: CASSLEHRYRAGSPLHF. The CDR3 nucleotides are TGTGCCAGCAGCTTGGAACACCGCTACAGGGCCGGATCACCCCTCCACTTT. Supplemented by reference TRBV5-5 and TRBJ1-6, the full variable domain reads DAGVTQSPTHLIKTRGQQVTLRCSPISGHKSVSWYQQVLGQGPQFIFQYYEKEERGRGNFPDRFSARQFPNYSSELNVNALLLGDSALYLCASSLEHRYRAGSPLHFGNGTRLTVT.

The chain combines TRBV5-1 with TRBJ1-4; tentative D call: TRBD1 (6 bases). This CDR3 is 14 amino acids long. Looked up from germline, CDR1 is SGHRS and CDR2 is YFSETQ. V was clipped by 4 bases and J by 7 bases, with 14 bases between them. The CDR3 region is CASSKQGWGEKLFF. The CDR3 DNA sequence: TGCGCCAGCAGCAAACAGGGATGGGGTGAAAAACTGTTTTTT.

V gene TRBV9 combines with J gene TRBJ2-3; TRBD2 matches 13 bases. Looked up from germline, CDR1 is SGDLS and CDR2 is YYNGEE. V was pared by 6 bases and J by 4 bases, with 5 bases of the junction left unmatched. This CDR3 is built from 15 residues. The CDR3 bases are TGTGCCAGCAACACACTAGCGGGGGGGGCAGATACGCAGTATTTT. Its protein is CASNTLAGGADTQYF.

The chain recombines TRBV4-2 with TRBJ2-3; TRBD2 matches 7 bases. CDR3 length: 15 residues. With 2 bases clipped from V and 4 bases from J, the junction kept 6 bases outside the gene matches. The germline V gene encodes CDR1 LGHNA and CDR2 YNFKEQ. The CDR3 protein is CASSQNGGFPDTQYF. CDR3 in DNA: TGTGCCAGCAGCCAAAACGGGGGGTTCCCAGATACGCAGTATTTT.

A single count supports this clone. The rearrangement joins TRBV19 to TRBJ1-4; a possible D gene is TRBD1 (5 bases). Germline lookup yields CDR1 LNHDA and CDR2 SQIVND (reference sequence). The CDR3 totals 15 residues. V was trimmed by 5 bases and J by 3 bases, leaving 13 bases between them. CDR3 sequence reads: CASSSRRVPNEKLFF. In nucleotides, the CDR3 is TGTGCCAGTAGTTCCCGCAGGGTTCCTAATGAAAAACTGTTTTTT.

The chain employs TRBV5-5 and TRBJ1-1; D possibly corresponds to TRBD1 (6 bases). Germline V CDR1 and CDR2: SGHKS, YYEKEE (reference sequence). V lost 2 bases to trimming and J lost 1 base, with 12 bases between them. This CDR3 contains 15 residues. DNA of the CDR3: TGTGCCAGCAGCTTCCCCAGCAGGGGGAACACTGAAGCTTTCTTT. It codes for CASSFPSRGNTEAFF.

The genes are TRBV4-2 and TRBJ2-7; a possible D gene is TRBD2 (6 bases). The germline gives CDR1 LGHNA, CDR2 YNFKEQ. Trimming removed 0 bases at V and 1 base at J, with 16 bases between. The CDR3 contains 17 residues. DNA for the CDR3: TGTGCCAGCAGCCAAGATTCGATCGGGGGTATTTCCTACGAGCAGTACTTC. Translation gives CASSQDSIGGISYEQYF.

The CDR3 region has the DNA TGCGCCAGCAGCTTGGACAGGAACTATGGCTACACCTTC. Amino acid sequence: CASSLDRNYGYTF. The rearrangement uses TRBV5-1 and TRBJ1-2; a possible D gene is TRBD1 (5 bases). CDR3 length: 13 residues. Between the trimmed V and J ends, which lost 0 bases and 2 bases, there was a span of 5 bases. Germline V gene sequence: CDR1 SGHRS, CDR2 YFSETQ.

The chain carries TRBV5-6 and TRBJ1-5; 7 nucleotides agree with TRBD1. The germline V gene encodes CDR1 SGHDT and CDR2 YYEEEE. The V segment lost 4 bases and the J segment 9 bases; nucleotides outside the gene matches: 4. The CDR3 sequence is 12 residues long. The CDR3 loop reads CASSVWDRPQHF. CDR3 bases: TGTGCCAGCAGCGTATGGGACAGGCCCCAGCATTTT. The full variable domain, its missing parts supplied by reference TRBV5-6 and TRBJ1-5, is DAGVTQSPTHLIKTRGQQVTLRCSPKSGHDTVSWYQQALGQGPQFIFQYYEEEERQRGNFPDRFSGHQFPNYSSELNVNALLLGDSALYLCASSVWDRPQHFGDGTRLSIL.